This TCR beta chain stems from a study of metastatic and nonmetastatic thyroid tumors (dated by TCRdb to the early 2020s). About the full investigation: The researchers compared repertoires between peripheral blood samples and tumor or nodule tissue samples from patients with malignant or benign thyroid disease. General study outcomes and caveats: TCR beta diversity was reported as significantly higher in malignant tumors than in benign nodules, in both blood and tumor samples.

Library generation was performed with PCR. Sequencing was performed on an Illumina HiSeq 4000. High-throughput sequencing was used to profile the CDR3 region of the TCR beta-chain in every patient. Processing in the source paper ran as follows. The researchers built a classifier to tell apart papillary thyroid cancer patients with distant metastasis, based on CDR3 differences among clinicopathological groups. The Shannon index was used to assess repertoire diversity, and the Morisita-Horn index was used to assess tumor-blood repertoire similarity. TCRdb trimmed public reads at Q25 via fastp, called clones via MiXCR and kept in-frame beta chains. These V and J calls rely on TCRdb rather than the paper's analysis. Across this sample there are around 35,000 clones, with 17% seen only once. The top ten clonotypes cover less than 7.5% of the sample. This clone was found many times. Its specific antigen is unknown. Within one base of it there is no much larger clone, and no base qualities were kept.

No patient had received any treatment before thyroid surgery. Patient clinical samples collected from about 2012 to 2019 were retrospectively analysed using T-cell receptor beta sequencing. The CDR3 starts with the cysteine, ends with the phenylalanine, and has 14 residues. The read is trimmed to its CDR3 DNA, 42 bases read in frame from base 1. V lost 0 bases and J lost 2 bases; the stretch between them is 8 bases long. CDR1 SGDLS and CDR2 YYNGEE were looked up in the germline V gene. Recombination linked TRBV9 to TRBJ2-5; TRBD2 is possibly the D segment (6 matching bases). This TCR came from a male donor with papillary thyroid cancer or a benign thyroid nodule (not recorded which). Some clones in this sample may be carry-over from other donors' samples. Sequencing input: blood. CDR3 loop: CASSVGGVQETQYF. The nucleotide sequence is TGTGCCAGCAGCGTAGGCGGGGTTCAAGAGACCCAGTACTTC.